This T cell receptor beta chain was sequenced during a study of cytomegalovirus exposure and HLA in healthy donors listed by TCRdb under 2017. For the wider study: According to an earlier analysis of a few hundred of the donors, about 179 million T cells yielded 90 million to 140 million unique TCR beta sequences and around 280 Gb of sequence data. A later genetic analysis used genome-wide SNP genotypes for about 55% of the 666 donors, treating that subset as a discovery cohort. Of the approximately 400 genotyped donors, more than 75% were placed in the genetic ancestry cluster associated with self-reported Caucasian donors. To predict cytomegalovirus infection status, the study brought together high-throughput TCR immunosequencing, statistical association of individual TCRs with disease status, and machine learning. About five DR-DQ haplotypes were handled as single units for association and clustering, since linkage in the cohort was strong. In an earlier analysis of 500 to 650 of the donors, high-throughput TCR beta sequencing was used to judge whether each TCR beta V gene segment behaved as functional or pseudogenic. Among almost 400 genotyped donors of the cohort, an average of around 240,000 unique TCR beta nucleotide sequences were sequenced per donor, roughly 20% of them non-productive. The later analysis used no new phenotypic data to find candidate immune exposures, relying instead on TCR beta sequences and their occurrence across donors. HLA typing included class I and class II loci at four-digit resolution. An early release covering about 600 HLA-typed donors comprised about 300 gigabases of sequencing data and approximately 80 million unique TCR sequences. A later analysis re-examined previously published TCR beta repertoires from several hundred donors and added high-resolution HLA genotyping to investigate patterns of TCR occurrence. The study was designed to test whether signatures of past pathogen exposure could be identified by cataloging public T cell receptors. Every discovery cohort repertoire had been produced on one sequencing platform. The study used immunosequencing to profile the T cell repertoires of approximately 640 subjects and linked those repertoires to cytomegalovirus serostatus. In addition to the first cohort of around 670 subjects, a separate validation cohort of approximately 130 different subjects was used. The number of typed donors differed by locus: about 620-640 for A, B, C, DRB1 and DQB1; 500 to 550 for DQA1; 606 for DPA1; and 400 to 480 for DPB1. Donor age, sex, ethnicity and CMV serostatus were compiled together with the repertoire data. Overall results and qualifications from the work: The authors suggested that the approach could potentially be extended to other disease states and immunological phenotypes. A few of the identified cytomegalovirus-associated TCR beta chains were confirmed in vitro to be specific for cytomegalovirus antigens. Because HLA typing was unavailable for some donors at each locus, only the typed subset was used in association tests. A cluster of highly shared sequence variants was judged likely to be a technical artifact of the sequencing pipeline. In a later analysis, several top co-occurrence clusters were reported to appear linked to parvovirus B19, influenza, CMV and Epstein-Barr virus. The study listed 150 to 200 TCR beta chains as associated with cytomegalovirus. CMV serostatus was the only immune exposure information available for the cohort. In a later analysis, HLA-associated TCR beta chains were found to be more clonally expanded and to have lower generation probabilities than equally common non-associated chains. While some public TCRs were present in many individuals, most TCR sequences turned up only very rarely across donors. The classifier was reported to diagnose cytomegalovirus status with high specificity and sensitivity in both the original cohort and the validation cohort. Correlated functional status among segregating V segments might reflect linkage disequilibrium, but an unknown experimental factor could not be ruled out. A further reported finding was that TCR beta sequences accurately predicted the HLA-A and HLA-B alleles for most subjects in the first cohort. This cohort had only TCR beta chains sequenced, and the lack of alpha or paired-chain data limited which features could be detected. An association between a missense DCLRE1C variant and V-gene and J-gene trimming of TCR beta chains was found in a later genetic analysis and replicated in an independent cohort. Assigning TCR associations to individual alleles was difficult when HLA alleles, especially DR and DQ, strongly co-occurred. According to a later analysis, TCR association rates differed among HLA loci, with DRB1 alleles showing the most associated TCRs and HLA-C alleles showing the fewest. In an earlier analysis of approximately 590 of the donors, most TCR beta V segments appeared in productive rearrangements about 87% or about 30% of the time, broadly matching IMGT annotations. Presence/absence analyses assumed roughly uniform sequencing depth across donors, an assumption that may not hold. Because the 87-base-pair reads could not distinguish some IMGT-functional V segments, including TRBV6-2 and TRBV6-3, those segments were excluded. A later analysis found that most CMV-associated TCR beta chains appeared HLA-restricted, with HLA associations seemingly driven largely by CMV exposure. At a false discovery rate of 0.05, a later analysis linked about 17,000 TCR beta sequences to specific HLA alleles. Because counts were too low, roughly 17 rarely observed V segments, including chromosome 9 orphons, were left out of the earlier analysis of over 550 of the donors. Compared with the 666-donor mean, donors in an Asian-associated ancestry cluster had fewer N-insertions in productive TCRs, according to a later genetic analysis.

The cohort comprised fewer than 750 healthy bone marrow donors. All cohort members were sampled while nominally healthy, although unrecorded immune exposures were likely present. The donor tested CMV seropositive, placing the donor among the roughly 300 seropositive members of the cohort. A peripheral blood sample was collected from each donor, and TCR beta sequencing was performed on peripheral blood mononuclear cells. The Qiagen DNeasy Blood Extraction Kit was used to extract genomic DNA from the blood cell samples. The library was generated by the immunoSEQ multiplex PCR assay. For the multiplex PCR, a mixture combining 60 forward primers for TCR Vbeta segments and 13 reverse primers for TCR Jbeta segments was used. The CDR3 region of rearranged TCR beta genes was amplified from genomic DNA with a multiplex PCR assay. The Illumina HiSeq System was used to sequence the amplified TCR beta libraries as 87-base-pair reads. The original methods were these. A later analysis counted about 80 million unique TCR beta chains across the 666 repertoires, and some 11 million of these chains were shared by at least two donors. To remove PCR and sequencing errors, raw reads were error-corrected and collapsed into unique sequences using a nearest-neighbor algorithm that merged closely related sequences. To assign V, D and J gene segments, CDR3 sequences were aligned to IMGT reference sequences. Each retained sequence needed at least a six-nucleotide match to both a V gene segment and a J gene segment. A rearrangement was called productive if the CDR3 had no stop codons and remained in frame with V and J, and every other rearrangement was called non-productive. Following IMGT convention, CDR3 was defined as the stretch from the second conserved V-encoded cysteine up to the conserved J-encoded phenylalanine. Sequences without an unambiguous match to a single V gene segment were excluded from the earlier analysis of over 500 of the donors. In an earlier analysis of around 600 of the donors, V segments were called functional above 56.7% productive rearrangements and were called segregating when the between-donor standard deviation exceeded 5%. To diagnose cytomegalovirus status from the catalog of TCR beta chain sequences, a statistical classification framework was built. In a later analysis, TCR nucleotide sequences were compared against IMGT/GENE-DB human TR gene sequences so that V and J genes could be assigned. The TCRdist pipeline was used in a later analysis to assign CDR3 sequences and most-parsimonious VDJ recombination scenarios. In a later analysis, every TCR beta chain was defined by the combination of its CDR3 amino acid sequence and its V-gene family, and reads without a unique V-gene family were dropped. A later analysis removed 592 highly shared, low-generation-probability nucleotide sequences to deal with suspected cross-contamination and a sequencing artifact. In a later analysis, a clonal expansion index for each public chain was calculated from normalized within-repertoire ranks of inferred template counts. A later analysis computed generation probabilities with a VDJ recombination model fitted to out-of-frame rearrangements, and checked the results against IGoR. Hypergeometric tests were used in a later analysis to score TCR-TCR, TCR-HLA and TCR-CMV co-occurrence, with a repertoire-size bias correction applied to the TCR pairs. In a later analysis, false discovery rates were estimated by permuting HLA or CMV assignments 20 times. In a later analysis, co-occurring TCRs were grouped using DBSCAN, with TCRdist sequence similarity added in when clustering inside HLA-allele-positive subsets. Repertoires with fewer than 30,000 or more than 120,000 public chains, plus five repertoires with anomalous nucleotide sharing, were excluded from co-occurrence clustering. TCRdb mirrors the immuneACCESS table, restricted to in-frame sequences. Some clones are absent from its copies; in checked studies, under half trace to an unresolved V gene, and the reason for the others is unknown. V and J calls and clone size are those listed in that table; D and trimming were worked out from the DNA. The sample's table lists a count of approximately 72,000 clones. In total, the top ten clones hold about 4.5% of the sample.

The CDR3, from cysteine to phenylalanine, totals 16 residues. Only CDR3 DNA is held: 48 bases, read in frame from base 1. In the germline V gene, CDR1 corresponds to SGHAT and CDR2 to FQNNGV. Compared with germline, V lacks 5 bases and J lacks 4 bases; bases without a gene match: 10. Concerning this clone: Its antigen has not been determined.

The rearranged chain carries TRBV11-2 and TRBJ1-5, with 8 middle bases fitting TRBD1. Sequencing used PBMCs. This clonotype originated in a woman in her forties in good health and CMV-seropositive. The DNA is as follows: TGTGCCAGCAGCCCCGTCGGACAGGGAGGGAATCAGCCCCAGCATTTT. It codes for CASSPVGQGGNQPQHF.